The rows below give T cell receptor beta chains drawn from one sample of a study of cytomegalovirus exposure and HLA in healthy donors. Profiled with immunoSEQ multiplex PCR; TCRdb holds only in-frame clones, not every one. The sample records about 170,000 clones, roughly 80% being singletons. The sequenced sample consisted of PBMCs. These receptors were taken from a male donor in good health and CMV-seronegative. Both conserved end residues are part of each CDR3. D genes are given only for firm matches. Clone size, where shown, is once, few, many, or a class for clones that have expanded.

V,length,size,D,J,CDR3,DNA
TRBV30,14,once,TRBD2,TRBJ2-2,CACGPGGTTGELFF,TGTGCCTGTGGACCGGGGGGAACCACCGGGGAGCTGTTTTTT
TRBV19,13,.,.,TRBJ1-1,CASSTGQYTEAFF,TGTGCCAGTAGCACAGGACAGTACACTGAAGCTTTCTTT
TRBV15,12,once,.,TRBJ1-3,CAPRSSGNTIYF,TGTGCTCCCCGGAGCTCTGGAAACACCATATATTTT
TRBV11-3,13,.,.,TRBJ2-1,CASGPGNHNEQFF,TGTGCCAGCGGCCCGGGAAATCACAATGAGCAGTTCTTC
TRBV10-3,12,.,.,TRBJ1-2,CAISEVGEGYTF,TGTGCCATCAGTGAGGTAGGGGAAGGCTACACCTTC
TRBV30,13,.,.,TRBJ2-7,CAWSGQVTYEQYF,TGTGCCTGGAGTGGGCAGGTAACCTACGAGCAGTACTTC
TRBV10-1,14,few,.,TRBJ2-1,CARQSGSSYNEQFF,TGCGCCAGACAATCGGGAAGCTCCTACAATGAGCAGTTCTTC
TRBV28,15,.,TRBD2,TRBJ2-7,CASSPPAGVVYEQYF,TGTGCCAGCAGTCCCCCTGCGGGAGTGGTCTACGAGCAGTACTTC
TRBV6-4,12,.,.,TRBJ1-5,CASTREEQPQHF,TGTGCCAGCACCCGAGAAGAACAGCCCCAGCATTTT
TRBV7-2,12,.,.,TRBJ2-7,CASSFGAGEQYF,TGTGCCAGCAGCTTTGGCGCGGGCGAGCAGTACTTC
TRBV5-4,15,few,.,TRBJ1-5,CASSLAGDSNQPQHF,TGTGCCAGCAGCTTGGCTGGAGATAGCAATCAGCCCCAGCATTTT
TRBV2,15,.,.,TRBJ2-5,CASSEKSGVQETQYF,TGTGCCAGCAGTGAAAAATCCGGGGTTCAAGAGACCCAGTACTTC
TRBV5-4,13,.,.,TRBJ2-5,CASSAGLVETQYF,TGTGCCAGCAGCGCCGGTCTTGTGGAGACCCAGTACTTC
TRBV27,16,.,TRBD1,TRBJ2-3,CASSLGQGSSTDTQYF,TGTGCCAGCAGTTTGGGACAGGGGTCTAGCACAGATACGCAGTATTTT
TRBV4-1,15,.,.,TRBJ1-1,CASSQYGTESSEAFF,TGCGCCAGCAGCCAATATGGGACTGAGTCGTCCGAAGCTTTCTTT
TRBV21-1,15,once,.,TRBJ2-1,CASSNFGGAYNEQFF,TGTGCCAGCAGCAACTTTGGCGGGGCCTACAATGAGCAGTTCTTC
TRBV7-8,17,.,TRBD1,TRBJ2-2,CASSLFGRQGFSGELFF,TGTGCCAGCAGCTTATTTGGGAGACAGGGGTTTTCCGGGGAGCTGTTTTTT
TRBV11-2,12,.,.,TRBJ1-2,CASRLVGEGYTF,TGTGCCAGCAGATTGGTAGGGGAAGGCTACACCTTC
TRBV29-1,12,.,.,TRBJ2-5,CSVDLAQETQYF,TGCAGCGTTGATCTGGCCCAAGAGACCCAGTACTTC
TRBV6-6,15,few,.,TRBJ1-3,CASSSTGASGNTIYF,TGTGCCAGCAGCTCGACAGGCGCCTCTGGAAACACCATATATTTT
TRBV5-1,13,.,TRBD1,TRBJ2-5,CASSLGGTEAQYF,TGCGCCAGCAGCTTGGGAGGGACAGAGGCCCAGTACTTC
TRBV5-4,17,few,TRBD1,TRBJ1-1,CASSPWTGGGGSTEAFF,TGTGCCAGCAGCCCATGGACAGGGGGCGGAGGTAGCACTGAAGCTTTCTTT
TRBV6-1,14,.,.,TRBJ1-1,CASSEALEITEAFF,TGTGCCAGCAGTGAAGCTCTGGAGATTACTGAAGCTTTCTTT
TRBV5-8,15,few,TRBD1,TRBJ1-1,CASSLVGTANTEAFF,TGTGCCAGCAGCTTGGTAGGGACAGCGAACACTGAAGCTTTCTTT
TRBV7-2,14,.,TRBD2,TRBJ2-7,CASSRLAGSYEQYF,TGTGCCAGCAGTCGACTAGCGGGATCATACGAGCAGTACTTC
TRBV5-1,13,.,.,TRBJ2-5,CASSLGGQETQYF,TGCGCCAGCAGCTTGGGCGGCCAAGAGACCCAGTACTTC
TRBV6-5,13,.,TRBD2,TRBJ2-3,CASSPTSADTQYF,TGTGCCAGCAGTCCGACTAGCGCGGATACGCAGTATTTT
TRBV27,15,once,TRBD1,TRBJ1-5,CASSFKGANNQPQHF,TGTGCCAGCAGTTTCAAGGGGGCCAACAATCAGCCCCAGCATTTT
TRBV27,13,.,TRBD1,TRBJ2-7,CASSFGTAYEQYF,TGTGCCAGCAGTTTCGGGACAGCCTACGAGCAGTACTTC
TRBV4-1,17,.,.,TRBJ2-1,CASSQDKTGSSYNEQFF,TGCGCCAGCAGCCAAGATAAGACAGGAAGCTCCTACAATGAGCAGTTCTTC
TRBV5-1,16,.,.,TRBJ1-4,CASSLWGRPANEKLFF,TGCGCCAGCAGCTTGTGGGGGCGGCCGGCTAATGAAAAACTGTTTTTT
TRBV19,14,.,TRBD1,TRBJ1-1,CASSISGQALSTFF,TGTGCCAGTAGTATATCCGGACAGGCCCTTTCAACTTTCTTT
TRBV28,16,.,TRBD1,TRBJ1-3,CASSLQGVGSGNTIYF,TGTGCCAGCAGCTTACAGGGGGTCGGCTCTGGAAACACCATATATTTT
TRBV6-5,16,few,TRBD2,TRBJ2-7,CASSYSRLAGSYEQYF,TGTGCCAGCAGTTACTCGAGACTAGCGGGCTCCTACGAGCAGTACTTC
TRBV7-9,14,.,.,TRBJ2-1,CASSLEARGSLRFF,TGTGCCAGCAGCTTAGAGGCTAGAGGGAGCCTGAGGTTCTTC